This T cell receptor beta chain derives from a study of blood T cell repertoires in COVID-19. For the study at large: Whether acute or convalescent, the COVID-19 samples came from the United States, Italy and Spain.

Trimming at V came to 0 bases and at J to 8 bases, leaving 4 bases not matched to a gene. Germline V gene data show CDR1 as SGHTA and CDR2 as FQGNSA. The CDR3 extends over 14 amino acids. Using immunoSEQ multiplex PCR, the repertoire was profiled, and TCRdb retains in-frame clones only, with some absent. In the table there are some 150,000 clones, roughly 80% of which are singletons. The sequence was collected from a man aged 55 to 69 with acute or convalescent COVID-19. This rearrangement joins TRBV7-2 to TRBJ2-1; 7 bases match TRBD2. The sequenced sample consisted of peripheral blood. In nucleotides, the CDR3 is TGTGCCAGCAGCTTAGCGGGAGGGCCGTATGAGCAGTTCTTC. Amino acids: CASSLAGGPYEQFF.